This T cell receptor (beta chain) was sequenced for a study of shared clonotypes between healthy human individuals. On this clone: Its antigen is still unknown.

Study observations and caveats: It was expected that sequencing depth would affect clonotype sharing among donors. Non-shared clonotypes had lower generation probabilities than clonotypes shared by all four sorted-subset donors.

V lost 5 bases, J lost 5 bases, and 8 bases stayed unmatched. Germline V gives CDR1 SGHAT, CDR2 FQDESV (reference sequence). The CDR3 totals 14 residues. Several immunoSEQ plates received, in even portions, the genomic DNA of each subset. Assay used: immunoSEQ multiplex PCR; TCRdb lists only in-frame clones, some missing. The data hold 950,000 to 1,100,000 clones, with more than 60% observed a single time. The sample taken for sequencing was memory CD4+ T cells sorted from blood. Subset meaning: CD45RA-negative fraction. The TCR comes from a man younger than 35 in good health. The J gene is TRBJ2-5, the V gene TRBV11-1, with 7 nucleotides matching TRBD2. The CDR3 DNA reads as TGTGCCAGCAGCCCTACTGGAGCGGGGGAGACCCAGTACTTC. It translates to CASSPTGAGETQYF.